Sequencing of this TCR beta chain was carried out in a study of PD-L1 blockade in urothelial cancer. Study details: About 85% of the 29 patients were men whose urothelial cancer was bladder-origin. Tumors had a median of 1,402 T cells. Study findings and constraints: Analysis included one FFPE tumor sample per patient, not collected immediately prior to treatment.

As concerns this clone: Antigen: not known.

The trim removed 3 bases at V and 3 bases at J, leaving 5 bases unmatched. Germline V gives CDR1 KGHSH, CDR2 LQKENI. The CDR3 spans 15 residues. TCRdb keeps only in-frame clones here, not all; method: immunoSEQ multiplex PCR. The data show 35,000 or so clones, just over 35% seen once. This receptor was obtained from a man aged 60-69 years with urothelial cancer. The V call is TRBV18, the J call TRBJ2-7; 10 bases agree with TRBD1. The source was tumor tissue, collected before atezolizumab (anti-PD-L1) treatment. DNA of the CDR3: TGTGCCAGCTCACCCGGACAGGGGGGAGGCTACGAGCAGTACTTC. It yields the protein CASSPGQGGGYEQYF.